Below, 15 T cell receptor beta chains from the same sample are listed, as sequenced in a study of blood T cell repertoires in COVID-19. Using immunoSEQ multiplex PCR, the repertoire was profiled, and TCRdb retains in-frame clones only, with some absent. The sample records 250,000 to 300,000 clones, around 90% being singletons. The source material was PBMCs or T cells enriched from blood (not recorded which). These receptor sequences come from a woman in her twenties or thirties who had recovered from COVID-19.

The CDR3 DNA reads TGTGCCAGCAGTGAGCGTGGGGCGGGGGGAGAAGATACGCAGTATTTT. The encoded protein is CASSERGAGGEDTQYF. The chain employs TRBV2 and TRBJ2-3, with 8 bases lining up with TRBD2. V shed 3 bases and J 5 bases; nucleotides not matched to a gene: 10. CDR1 is SNHLY and CDR2 is FYNNEI in the germline V gene. The CDR3 loop spans 16 amino acids.

V is TRBV6-5 and J is TRBJ1-2, with 9 bases matching TRBD1. The germline gives CDR1 MNHEY, CDR2 SVGAGI. V shed 8 bases and J 5 bases; nucleotides not matched to a gene: 6. There are 13 residues in the CDR3. Here the CDR3 reads CASHRTGAYGYTF. Here the CDR3 DNA reads TGTGCCAGCCATCGGACAGGGGCATATGGCTACACCTTC.

The gene calls are TRBV3-1 (or the pseudogene TRBV3-2) and TRBJ2-7; 8 bases are a match to TRBD1. CDR1 is LGHDT and CDR2 is YNNKEL in the germline V gene (reference sequence). V was pared by 4 bases and J by 4 bases, with 9 bases of the junction left unmatched. The CDR3 loop spans 15 amino acids. CDR3 sequence (DNA): TGTGCCAGCAGCCGAACCGGGACAGGAGGGTACGAGCAGTACTTC. Residues: CASSRTGTGGYEQYF.

J is TRBJ1-1 and V is TRBV9; D is uncertain. The CDR3 length is 13 residues. V was shortened by 0 bases and J by 3 bases, with 6 bases between the two germline ends. Germline loops: CDR1 SGDLS, CDR2 YYNGEE. In nucleotides, the CDR3 is TGTGCCAGCAGCGTAGTCATAGACACTGAAGCTTTCTTT. It specifies CASSVVIDTEAFF.

CDR3 sequence: CASSAASGGDEQFF. Written as DNA, the CDR3 is TGTGCCAGCAGTGCAGCTAGCGGAGGGGATGAGCAGTTCTTC. The chain uses TRBV7-9 and TRBJ2-1, with TRBD2 matching over 7 bases. Looked up from germline, CDR1 is SEHNR and CDR2 is FQNEAQ (reference sequence). CDR3 size: 14 residues. The ends lost 6 bases at V and 8 bases at J; junction bases unmatched: 10.

Only one count was recorded for this clone. The rearrangement links TRBV2 to TRBJ2-7; tentatively, D is TRBD1 (5 bases). The germline V and J ends were trimmed by 10 bases and 0 bases, with 16 bases remaining between them. This CDR3 has 14 amino acids. Germline loops: CDR1 SNHLY, CDR2 FYNNEI. CDR3 DNA sequence: TGTGCCACCGCCAGGGAAACCCACTCCTACGAGCAGTACTTC. Translating it yields CATARETHSYEQYF. Full variable domain (missing parts from reference TRBV2 and TRBJ2-7): EPEVTQTPSHQVTQMGQEVILRCVPISNHLYFYWYRQILGQKVEFLVSFYNNEISEKSEIFDDQFSVERPDGSNFTLKIRSTKLEDSAMYFCATARETHSYEQYFGPGTRLTVT.

The chain uses TRBV7-9 and TRBJ2-7; tentative D call: TRBD1 (6 bases). Between the trimmed V and J ends, which lost 3 bases and 0 bases, there was a span of 9 bases. This CDR3 has 14 amino acids. Per germline, CDR1 SEHNR and CDR2 FQNEAQ (reference sequence). The CDR3 protein is CASSFRGTSYEQYF. CDR3 coding DNA: TGTGCCAGCAGCTTCAGGGGCACCTCCTACGAGCAGTACTTC.

The chain employs TRBV5-4 and TRBJ1-1, with 7 bases that match TRBD1. V was pared by 4 bases and J by 1 base, with 7 bases of the junction left unmatched. Germline CDR1 reads SGHNT; CDR2 reads YYREEE (reference sequence). This CDR3 is 15 amino acids long. CDR3 DNA sequence: TGTGCCAGCAGCATAAAGGGACAGCCGAACACTGAAGCTTTCTTT. This gives the protein CASSIKGQPNTEAFF.

The chain has TRBV4-3 and TRBJ1-1; possibly TRBD1 for D (5 bases). The CDR3 loop spans 14 amino acids. The germline CDR1 and CDR2 sequences are LGHNA and YSLEER. The V and J ends lost 2 bases and 7 bases respectively, with 14 bases between them. The CDR3 sequence: CASSQIHRTIEAFF. For the CDR3, the DNA is TGCGCCAGCAGCCAAATCCACAGGACTATTGAAGCTTTCTTT.

This chain connects TRBV7-9 to TRBJ1-2, with TRBD1 matching over 8 bases. V lost 3 bases and J lost 7; bases outside the gene matches: 16. CDR1 and CDR2 (germline): SEHNR, FQNEAQ (reference sequence). This CDR3 region has 17 residues. As DNA, the CDR3 is TGTGCCAGCAGCTTGGATTTTCAGTTTCAGGGGGCGGGTGGCTACACCTTC. Protein sequence: CASSLDFQFQGAGGYTF.

This chain uses TRBV3-1 (or the pseudogene TRBV3-2) with TRBJ1-1, with 8 bases fitting TRBD1. Germline values: CDR1 LGHDT, CDR2 YNNKEL (reference sequence). The ends lost 3 bases at V and 1 base at J; junction bases unmatched: 4. The CDR3 runs 15 residues. CDR3 sequence: CASSHGDRGNTEAFF. CDR3 DNA: TGTGCCAGCAGCCACGGCGACAGGGGGAACACTGAAGCTTTCTTT.

The CDR3 protein is CASSMGQGLTRDYEQYF. CDR3 DNA: TGCGCCAGCAGCATGGGACAGGGGTTGACGCGGGACTACGAGCAGTACTTC. The genes are TRBV5-1 and TRBJ2-7, with 10 bases that match TRBD1. The V and J ends lost 4 bases and 3 bases, in that order; junction bases with no gene match: 13. This CDR3 is built from 17 residues. From germline, CDR1 is SGHRS and CDR2 YFSETQ.

This clone occurred once. CDR3 in DNA: TGTGCCAGCAGTGAACTAGCGGGGGGGCGGACCGGGGAGCTGTTTTTT. This translates into CASSELAGGRTGELFF. The chain carries TRBV25-1 and TRBJ2-2, with TRBD2 matching 12 bases. The V gene's germline CDR1 is MGHDK and CDR2 SYGVNS. The CDR3 loop spans 16 amino acids. V was pared by 2 bases and J by 5 bases, with 3 bases of the junction left unmatched.

The chain joins TRBV27 to TRBJ1-4; 8 bases align to TRBD1. CDR1 and CDR2 from the germline V gene are MNHEY and SMNVEV (reference sequence). This CDR3 is 15 amino acids long. V gave up 5 bases and J gave up 9 bases; unmatched junction bases: 11. The CDR3 bases are TGTGCCAGCAGTCCCGGACAGGGAATGGATAAAAAACTGTTTTTT. Its translation: CASSPGQGMDKKLFF.

CDR3 protein: CATAAGGAVSHGYTF. In DNA, the CDR3 is TGTGCCACCGCAGCGGGGGGGGCGGTCTCTCATGGCTACACCTTC. The chain links TRBV27 to TRBJ1-2; weak D call: TRBD1 (6 bases). CDR3 length equals 15 residues. V was trimmed by 10 bases and J by 6 bases, leaving 24 bases between them. Germline V lookup: CDR1 MNHEY, CDR2 SMNVEV (reference sequence).